This TCR beta chain was retrieved from a study of monozygotic twins with inflammatory bowel disease. Germline V gene sequence: CDR1 SQVTM, CDR2 ANQGSEA. The CDR3 is 14 amino acids. PCR of TCRalpha and TCRbeta cDNA was nested, with two rounds of approximately 17 and 9 cycles. TCRdb processed the 5' RACE reads again and assigns one entry to each CDR3 protein, with no DNA. This repertoire includes approximately 200,000 distinct CDR3 sequences. The chain employs TRBV29-1 and TRBJ2-3. The receptor was isolated from a human donor with ulcerative colitis or Crohn's disease, or a healthy co-twin of an affected twin (not recorded which). Sequencing was done on a sample of blood. CDR3: CSVVVRASTDTQYF.